This T cell receptor (beta chain) was recovered during a study of shared clonotypes between healthy human individuals. Study observations and caveats: Clonotype sharing among donors was thought likely to change with sequencing depth.

With respect to this clone: What it recognizes is unknown.

The germline V gene has CDR1 SGHRS and CDR2 YFSETQ. The CDR3 sequence is 19 residues long. V shed 1 base, J shed 0 bases, and the junction held 9 bases outside the gene matches. TCRdb keeps only in-frame clones here, not all; method: immunoSEQ multiplex PCR. Of 900,000 to 1,200,000 clones in the sample, around three quarters are singletons; the top ten hold roughly 0.61%. This clonotype was obtained from a man aged 18 to 30 in good health. Some clones in this sample may be carry-over from other donors' samples. Sequencing was carried out using memory CD4+ T cells from PBMCs. The subset was: CD45RA-negative fraction. The chain has TRBV5-1 and TRBJ2-6, with TRBD1 matching over 8 bases. The CDR3 coding sequence is TGCGCCAGCAGCTTGTCCCCTACAGGGGGTGGCTCTGGGGCCAACGTCCTGACTTTC. Its translation is CASSLSPTGGGSGANVLTF.